These T cell receptor beta chains were read from a single sample in a study of IL-17A CD8 T cells in psoriatic arthritis synovium. Clones were read by immunoSEQ multiplex PCR, and TCRdb kept only the in-frame ones, dropping some. Counted here are some 2,200 clones, roughly 76% occurring once; the ten biggest clones make up 8% to 11%. What was sequenced was memory CD8+ T cells from synovial fluid. These receptors came from a human donor with psoriatic arthritis. Each CDR3 is given with its conserved first and last residue. The D gene is left open where the match is weak. Expanded clones get a size class; other rows say once, few or many, or leave the size out.

NA	NA	TRBJ1-2	TRBV6-1	CASSEWDYGYTF	TGTGCCAGCAGTGAGTGGGACTATGGCTACACCTTC
few	NA	TRBJ2-7	TRBV19	CASSIPGAEQYF	TGTGCCAGTAGTATCCCGGGGGCCGAGCAGTACTTC
NA	TRBD1	TRBJ2-7	TRBV5-6	CASSFRGLGLSEQYF	TGTGCCAGCAGCTTTAGGGGGCTGGGTCTATCCGAGCAGTACTTC
NA	NA	TRBJ2-3	TRBV5-4	CASSQVGFDGRTDTQYF	TGCGCCAGCAGCCAAGTGGGATTTGACGGCCGCACAGATACGCAGTATTTT
NA	TRBD1	TRBJ1-4	TRBV5-8	CASSAGQEATNEKLFF	TGTGCCAGCAGCGCGGGACAGGAAGCAACTAATGAAAAACTGTTTTTT
few	TRBD2	TRBJ2-3	TRBV7-9	CASIREGGDTQYF	TGTGCCAGCATACGGGAGGGCGGAGATACGCAGTATTTT
NA	TRBD2	TRBJ2-1	TRBV4-2	CASSQEGSSGGLEQFF	TGTGCCAGCAGCCAAGAGGGGTCTTCGGGAGGGTTGGAGCAGTTCTTC
NA	NA	TRBJ2-3	TRBV4-3	CASSRLVGLRTGDTQYF	TGCGCCAGCAGCCGCCTCGTGGGGCTTCGGACTGGAGATACGCAGTATTTT
NA	NA	TRBJ2-7	TRBV4-1	CASSQDWQAAYEQYF	TGCGCCAGCAGCCAAGATTGGCAGGCCGCCTACGAGCAGTACTTC
NA	TRBD2	TRBJ2-1	TRBV10-1	CASSRLAGGSDEQFF	TGCGCCAGCAGTCGGCTAGCGGGAGGGTCGGATGAGCAGTTCTTC
NA	TRBD2	TRBJ2-1	TRBV6-4	CASSDSGSGSAGWFF	TGTGCCAGCAGTGACTCGGGTAGCGGGAGCGCCGGTTGGTTCTTC
NA	TRBD1	TRBJ1-1	TRBV6-4	CASRDRDESEAFF	TGTGCCAGCAGAGACAGGGACGAGAGCGAAGCTTTCTTT
NA	NA	TRBJ2-1	TRBV9	CASSGRAENEQFF	TGTGCCAGCAGCGGGAGGGCCGAGAATGAGCAGTTCTTC
few	NA	TRBJ2-1	TRBV7-9	CASSSSTVYNEQFF	TGTGCCAGCAGCTCCTCCACCGTCTACAATGAGCAGTTCTTC
NA	NA	TRBJ2-7	TRBV27	CASSRSPYEQYF	TGTGCCAGCAGTAGAAGTCCCTACGAGCAGTACTTC
NA	TRBD1	TRBJ1-2	TRBV30	CAWSARDRGINYGYTF	TGTGCCTGGAGTGCCCGGGACAGGGGGATCAACTATGGCTACACCTTC